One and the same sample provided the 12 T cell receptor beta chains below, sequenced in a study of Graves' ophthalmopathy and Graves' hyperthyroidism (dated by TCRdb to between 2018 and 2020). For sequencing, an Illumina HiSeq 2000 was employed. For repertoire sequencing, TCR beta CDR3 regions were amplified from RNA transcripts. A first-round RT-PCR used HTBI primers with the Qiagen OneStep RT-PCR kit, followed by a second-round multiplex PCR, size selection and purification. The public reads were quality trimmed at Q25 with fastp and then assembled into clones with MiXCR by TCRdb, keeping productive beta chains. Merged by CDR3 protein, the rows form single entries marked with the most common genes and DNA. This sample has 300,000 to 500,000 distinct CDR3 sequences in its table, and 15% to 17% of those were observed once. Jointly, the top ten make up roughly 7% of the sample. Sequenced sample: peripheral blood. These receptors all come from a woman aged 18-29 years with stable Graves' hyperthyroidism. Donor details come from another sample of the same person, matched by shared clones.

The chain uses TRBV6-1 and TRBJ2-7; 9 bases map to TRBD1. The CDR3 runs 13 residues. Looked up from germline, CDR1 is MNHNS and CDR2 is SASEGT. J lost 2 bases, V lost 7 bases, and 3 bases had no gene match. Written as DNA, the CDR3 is TGTGCCAGCATGAGACAGGGGGCCTACGAGCAGTACTTC. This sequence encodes CASMRQGAYEQYF.

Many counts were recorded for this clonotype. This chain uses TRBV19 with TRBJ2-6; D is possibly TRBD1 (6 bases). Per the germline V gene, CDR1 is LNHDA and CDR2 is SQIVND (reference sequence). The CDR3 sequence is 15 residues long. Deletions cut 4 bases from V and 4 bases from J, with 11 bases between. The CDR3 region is CASSKTGSGANVLTF. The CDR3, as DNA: TGTGCCAGTAGTAAAACAGGGTCCGGGGCCAACGTCCTGACTTTC.

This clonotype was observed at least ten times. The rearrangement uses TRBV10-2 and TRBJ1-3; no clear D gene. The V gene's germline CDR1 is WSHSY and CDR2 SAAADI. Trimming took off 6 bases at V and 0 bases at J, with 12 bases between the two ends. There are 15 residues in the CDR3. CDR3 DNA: TGCGCCAGCAGCGCCTCGGCCTCCTCTGGAAACACCATATATTTT. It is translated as CASSASASSGNTIYF.

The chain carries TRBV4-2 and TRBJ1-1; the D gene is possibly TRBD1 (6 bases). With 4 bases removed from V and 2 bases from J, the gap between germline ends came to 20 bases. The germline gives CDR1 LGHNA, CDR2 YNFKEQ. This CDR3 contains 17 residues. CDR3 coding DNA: TGTGCCAGCAGCCCTCAGGGGTCGCTCACCGCCAACACTGAAGCTTTCTTT. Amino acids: CASSPQGSLTANTEAFF.

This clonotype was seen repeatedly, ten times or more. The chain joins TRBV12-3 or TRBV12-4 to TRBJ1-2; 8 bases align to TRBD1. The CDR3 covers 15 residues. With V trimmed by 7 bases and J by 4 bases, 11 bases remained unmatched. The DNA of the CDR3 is TGTGCCAGCACTCTCGGGACAGGACTTACCTATGGCTACACCTTC. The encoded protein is CASTLGTGLTYGYTF.

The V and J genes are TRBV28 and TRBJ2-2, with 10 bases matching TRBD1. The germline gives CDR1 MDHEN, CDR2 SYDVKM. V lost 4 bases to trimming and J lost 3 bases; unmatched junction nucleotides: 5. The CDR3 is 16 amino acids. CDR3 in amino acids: CASSYGTGDYTGELFF. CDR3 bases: TGTGCCAGCAGTTACGGGACAGGGGATTACACCGGGGAGCTGTTTTTT.

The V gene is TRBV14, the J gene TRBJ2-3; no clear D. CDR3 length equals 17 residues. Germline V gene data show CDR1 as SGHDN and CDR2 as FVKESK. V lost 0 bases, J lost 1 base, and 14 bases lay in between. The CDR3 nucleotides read TGTGCCAGCAGCCAAGAGCAAGTTTGGCAGGGCACAGATACGCAGTATTTT. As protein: CASSQEQVWQGTDTQYF.

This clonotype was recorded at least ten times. CDR3 region: CASSYSGLAGGEQYF. CDR3 nucleotide sequence: TGTGCCAGCAGTTACTCGGGGCTAGCGGGAGGCGAGCAGTACTTC. J is TRBJ2-7 and V is TRBV6-2 or TRBV6-3; 11 bases are a match to TRBD2. Trimming at V came to 0 bases and at J to 6 bases, leaving 4 bases not matched to a gene. This CDR3 comprises 15 residues. The germline V gene has CDR1 MNHEY and CDR2 SVGEGT.

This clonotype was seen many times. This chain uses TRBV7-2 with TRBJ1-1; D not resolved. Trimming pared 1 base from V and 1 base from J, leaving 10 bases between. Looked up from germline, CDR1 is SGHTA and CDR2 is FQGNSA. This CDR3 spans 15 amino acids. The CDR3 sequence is CASSLDVGANTEAFF. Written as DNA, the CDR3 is TGTGCCAGCAGCTTAGACGTGGGCGCGAACACTGAAGCTTTCTTT.

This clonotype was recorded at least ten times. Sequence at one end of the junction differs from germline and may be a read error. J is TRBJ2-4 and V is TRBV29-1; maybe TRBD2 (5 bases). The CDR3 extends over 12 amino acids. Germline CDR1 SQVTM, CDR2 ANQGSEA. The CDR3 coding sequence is TGCAGCGTTCGGAACGGGGTTAACATTAAGTACTTC. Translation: CSVRNGVNIKYF.

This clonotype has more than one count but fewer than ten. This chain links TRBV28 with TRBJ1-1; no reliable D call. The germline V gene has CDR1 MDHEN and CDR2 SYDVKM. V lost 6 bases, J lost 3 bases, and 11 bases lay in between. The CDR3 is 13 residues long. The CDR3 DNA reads TGTGCCAGCAGACCAACGGAACACACTGAAGCTTTCTTT. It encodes CASRPTEHTEAFF.

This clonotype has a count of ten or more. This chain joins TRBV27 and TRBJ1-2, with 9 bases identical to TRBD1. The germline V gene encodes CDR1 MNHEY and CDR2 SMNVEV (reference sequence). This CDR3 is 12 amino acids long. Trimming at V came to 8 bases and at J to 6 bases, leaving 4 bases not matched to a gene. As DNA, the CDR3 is TGTGCCAGCCTGGGACAGGGCCATGGCTACACCTTC. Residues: CASLGQGHGYTF.